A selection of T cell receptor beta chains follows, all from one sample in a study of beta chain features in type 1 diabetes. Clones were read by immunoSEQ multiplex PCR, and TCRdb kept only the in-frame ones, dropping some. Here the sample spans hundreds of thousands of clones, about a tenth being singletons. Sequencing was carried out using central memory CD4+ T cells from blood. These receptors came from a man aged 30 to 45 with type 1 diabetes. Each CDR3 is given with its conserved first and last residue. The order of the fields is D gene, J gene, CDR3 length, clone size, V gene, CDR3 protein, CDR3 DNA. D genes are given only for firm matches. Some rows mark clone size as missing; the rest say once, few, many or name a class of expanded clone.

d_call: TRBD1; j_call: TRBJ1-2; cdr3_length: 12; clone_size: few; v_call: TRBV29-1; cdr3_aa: CSVGTGLYGYTF; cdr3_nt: TGCAGCGTTGGGACAGGGCTCTATGGCTACACCTTC
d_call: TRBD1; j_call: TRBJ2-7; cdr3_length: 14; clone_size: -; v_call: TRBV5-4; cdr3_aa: CASSFGTGLYEQYF; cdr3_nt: TGTGCCAGCAGCTTTGGGACAGGGCTCTACGAGCAGTACTTC
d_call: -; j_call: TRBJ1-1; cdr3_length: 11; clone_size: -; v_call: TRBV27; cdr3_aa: CASRILIEAFF; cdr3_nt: TGTGCCAGCAGAATTCTGATTGAAGCTTTCTTT
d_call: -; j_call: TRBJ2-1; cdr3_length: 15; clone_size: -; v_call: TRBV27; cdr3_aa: CASRYSLNEYNEQFF; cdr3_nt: TGTGCCAGCAGATACAGCCTAAATGAATACAATGAGCAGTTCTTC
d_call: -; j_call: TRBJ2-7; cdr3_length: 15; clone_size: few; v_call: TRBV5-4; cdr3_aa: CASSLAGTLSPEQYF; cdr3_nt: TGTGCCAGCAGCTTGGCCGGGACACTATCCCCCGAGCAGTACTTC
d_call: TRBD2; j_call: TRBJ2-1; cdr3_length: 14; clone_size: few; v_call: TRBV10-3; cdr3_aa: CAISELRGGNEQFF; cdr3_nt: TGTGCCATCAGTGAGCTGCGGGGGGGTAATGAGCAGTTCTTC
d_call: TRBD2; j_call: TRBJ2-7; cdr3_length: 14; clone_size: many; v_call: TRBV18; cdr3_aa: CASSSGLDVYEQYF; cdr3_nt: TGTGCCAGCTCATCGGGACTAGATGTCTACGAGCAGTACTTC
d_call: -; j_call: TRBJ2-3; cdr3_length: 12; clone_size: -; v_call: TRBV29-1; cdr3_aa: CSVAPPGQEQYF; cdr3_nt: TGCAGCGTGGCGCCTCCGGGACAAGAACAGTATTTT
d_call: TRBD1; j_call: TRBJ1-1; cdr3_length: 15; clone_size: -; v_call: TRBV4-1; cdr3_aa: CASSQEPQGYTEAFF; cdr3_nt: TGCGCCAGCAGCCAAGAACCACAGGGGTACACTGAAGCTTTCTTT
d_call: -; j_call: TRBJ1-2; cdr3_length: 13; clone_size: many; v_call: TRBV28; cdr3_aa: CASSFPANYGYTF; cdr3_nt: TGTGCCAGCAGCTTCCCAGCTAACTATGGCTACACCTTC
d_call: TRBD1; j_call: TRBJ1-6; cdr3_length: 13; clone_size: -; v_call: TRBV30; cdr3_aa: CACLTGPNSPLHF; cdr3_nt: TGTGCCTGTTTGACAGGGCCGAATTCACCCCTCCACTTT
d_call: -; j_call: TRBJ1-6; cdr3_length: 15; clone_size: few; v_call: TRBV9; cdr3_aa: CASTDEGGLNSPLHF; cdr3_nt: TGTGCCAGCACCGATGAAGGGGGGTTGAATTCACCCCTCCACTTT
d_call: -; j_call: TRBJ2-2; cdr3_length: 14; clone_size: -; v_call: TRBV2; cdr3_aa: CASRHRENTGELFF; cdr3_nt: TGTGCCAGCAGGCACAGGGAGAACACCGGGGAGCTGTTTTTT
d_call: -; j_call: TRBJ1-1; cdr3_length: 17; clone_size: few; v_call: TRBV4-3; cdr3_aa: CASSQGTLRLANTEAFF; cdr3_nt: TGCGCCAGCAGCCAAGGTACACTGAGACTGGCGAACACTGAAGCTTTCTTT
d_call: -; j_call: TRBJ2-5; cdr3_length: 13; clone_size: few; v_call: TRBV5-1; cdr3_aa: CASSLLGQETQYF; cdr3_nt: TGCGCCAGCAGCTTGTTGGGGCAAGAGACCCAGTACTTC